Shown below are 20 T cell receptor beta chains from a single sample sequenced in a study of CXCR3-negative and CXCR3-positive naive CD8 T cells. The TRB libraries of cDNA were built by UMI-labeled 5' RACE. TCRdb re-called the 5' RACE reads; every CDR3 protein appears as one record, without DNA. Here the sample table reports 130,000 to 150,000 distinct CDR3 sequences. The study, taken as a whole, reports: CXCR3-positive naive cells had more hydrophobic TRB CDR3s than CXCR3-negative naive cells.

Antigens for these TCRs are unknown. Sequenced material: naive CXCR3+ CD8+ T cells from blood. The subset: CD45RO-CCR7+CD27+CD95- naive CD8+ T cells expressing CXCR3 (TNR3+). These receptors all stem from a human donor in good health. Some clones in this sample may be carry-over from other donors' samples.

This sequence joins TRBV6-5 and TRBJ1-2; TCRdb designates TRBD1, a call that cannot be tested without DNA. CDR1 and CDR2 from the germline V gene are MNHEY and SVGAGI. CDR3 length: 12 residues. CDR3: CATRWGAHGYTF.

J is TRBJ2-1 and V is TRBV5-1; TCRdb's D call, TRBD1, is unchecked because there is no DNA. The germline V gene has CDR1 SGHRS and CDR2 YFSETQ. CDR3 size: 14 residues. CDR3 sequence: CASNDRQGSDEQFF.

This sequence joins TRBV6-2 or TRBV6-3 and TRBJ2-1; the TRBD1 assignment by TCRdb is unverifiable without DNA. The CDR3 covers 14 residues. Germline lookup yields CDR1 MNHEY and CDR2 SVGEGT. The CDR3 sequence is CASNPGREYNEQFF.

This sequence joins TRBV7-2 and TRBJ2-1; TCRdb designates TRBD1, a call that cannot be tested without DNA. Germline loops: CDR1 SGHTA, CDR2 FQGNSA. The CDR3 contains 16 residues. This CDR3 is CASSSLLRQGANEQFF.

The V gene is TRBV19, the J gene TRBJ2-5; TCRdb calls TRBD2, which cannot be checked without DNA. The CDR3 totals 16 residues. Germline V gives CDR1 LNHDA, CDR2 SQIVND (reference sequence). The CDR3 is CASSKGTSGAQETQYF.

The CDR3 protein is CASSLGFGRQEQETQYF. This sequence joins TRBV13 and TRBJ2-5; the TCRdb D gene call, TRBD1, has no DNA to confirm it. CDR1 PRHDT and CDR2 FYEKMQ come from the germline V gene (reference sequence). This CDR3 is 17 amino acids long.

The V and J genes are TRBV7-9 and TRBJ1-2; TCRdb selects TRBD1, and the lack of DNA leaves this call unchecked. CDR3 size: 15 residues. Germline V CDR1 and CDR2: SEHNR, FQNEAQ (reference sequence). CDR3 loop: CASSVDRGRNYGYTF.

CDR3 region: CASSRGGVPYEQYF. The chain has TRBV9 and TRBJ2-7; with no DNA, the TCRdb D assignment of TRBD1 cannot be verified. The CDR3 loop spans 14 amino acids. Germline V gene data show CDR1 as SGDLS and CDR2 as YYNGEE.

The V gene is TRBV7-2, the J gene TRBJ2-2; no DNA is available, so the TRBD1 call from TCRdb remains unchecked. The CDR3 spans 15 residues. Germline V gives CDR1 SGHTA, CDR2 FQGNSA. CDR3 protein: CASSSGQGAVGELFF.

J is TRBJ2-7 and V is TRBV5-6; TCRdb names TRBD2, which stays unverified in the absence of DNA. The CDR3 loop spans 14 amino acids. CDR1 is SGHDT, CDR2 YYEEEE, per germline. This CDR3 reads CASSFSRAPYEQYF.

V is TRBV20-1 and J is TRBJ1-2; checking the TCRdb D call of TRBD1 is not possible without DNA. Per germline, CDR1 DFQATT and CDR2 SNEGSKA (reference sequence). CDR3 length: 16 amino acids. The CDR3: CSARPSGTGAFFGYTF.

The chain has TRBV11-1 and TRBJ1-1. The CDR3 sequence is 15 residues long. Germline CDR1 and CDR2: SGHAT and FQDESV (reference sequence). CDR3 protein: CASSLGRTTNTEAFF.

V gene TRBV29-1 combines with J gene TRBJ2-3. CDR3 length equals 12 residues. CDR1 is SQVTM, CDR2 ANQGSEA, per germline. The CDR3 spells CSVEVDTDTQYF.

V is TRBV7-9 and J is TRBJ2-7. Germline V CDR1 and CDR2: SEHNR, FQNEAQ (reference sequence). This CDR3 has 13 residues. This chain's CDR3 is CASSVTESYEQYF.

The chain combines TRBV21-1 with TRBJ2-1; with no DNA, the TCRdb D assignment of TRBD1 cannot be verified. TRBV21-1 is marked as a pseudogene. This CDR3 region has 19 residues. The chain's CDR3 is CASSNENRTRSRPYNEQFF.

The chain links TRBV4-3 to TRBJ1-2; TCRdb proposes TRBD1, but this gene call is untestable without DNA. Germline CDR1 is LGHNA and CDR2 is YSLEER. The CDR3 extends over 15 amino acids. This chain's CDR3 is CASSQDVRGLYGYTF.

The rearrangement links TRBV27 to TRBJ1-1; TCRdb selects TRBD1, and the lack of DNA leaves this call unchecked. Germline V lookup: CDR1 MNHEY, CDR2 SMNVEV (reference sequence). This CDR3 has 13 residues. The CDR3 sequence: CASSSRVNTEAFF.

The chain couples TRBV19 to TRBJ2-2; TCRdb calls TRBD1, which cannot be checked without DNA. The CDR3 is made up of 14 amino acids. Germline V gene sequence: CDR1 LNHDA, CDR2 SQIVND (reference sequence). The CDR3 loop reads CASSMGENTGELFF.

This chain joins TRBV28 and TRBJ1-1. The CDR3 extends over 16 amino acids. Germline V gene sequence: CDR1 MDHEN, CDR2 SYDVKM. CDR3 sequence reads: CASSTRWWATVTEAFF.

The CDR3 loop reads CATSIGTAIQYF. The chain links TRBV15 to TRBJ2-5; TCRdb picks TRBD1, but there is no DNA to check that call. The CDR3 covers 12 residues. CDR1 LNHNV and CDR2 YYDKDF come from the germline V gene (reference sequence). The whole variable domain, filled in from reference TRBV15 and TRBJ2-5, reads DAMVIQNPRYQVTQFGKPVTLSCSQTLNHNVMYWYQQKSSQAPKLLFHYYDKDFNNEADTPDNFQSRRPNTSFCFLDIRSPGLGDTAMYLCATSIGTAIQYFGPGTRLLVL.